This section outlines one T cell receptor beta chain sequence together with its context. Its antigen is unknown. Healthy individuals who donated bone marrow served as the donors. This sample was included in a study of cytomegalovirus exposure and HLA in healthy donors. From germline, CDR1 is SGHVS and CDR2 FNYEAQ. The CDR3 has 14 residues. The ends were cut back, 0 bases at V and 2 bases at J, with 8 bases in the middle. Study findings and constraints: HLA alleles showed associations with some 17,000 TCR beta sequences in a later analysis, at a 0.05 false discovery rate.

PCR was performed using 60 Vbeta and 13 Jbeta primers. TCRdb keeps only in-frame clones here, not all; method: immunoSEQ multiplex PCR. The repertoire has around 180,000 clones, about four fifths of them found once; the top ten carry around 7.2%. The sequence was collected from a man aged 30-40 years in good health and CMV-seropositive. The chain links TRBV7-6 to TRBJ2-7, with a weak D call TRBD2 (7 bases). The sample comprised PBMCs. CDR3 sequence reads: CASSLARGPYEQYF. CDR3 bases: TGTGCCAGCAGCTTAGCGCGGGGGCCCTACGAGCAGTACTTC. Looking up the rest from reference TRBV7-6 and TRBJ2-7 gives the full variable domain: GAGVSQSPRYKVTKRGQDVALRCDPISGHVSLYWYRQALGQGPEFLTYFNYEAQQDKSGLPNDRFSAERPEGSISTLTIQRTEQRDSAMYRCASSLARGPYEQYFGPGTRLTVT.